This T cell receptor (beta chain) stems from a study of T-cell reconstitution after alpha-beta-depleted transplantation in children. Trimming pared 7 bases from V and 2 bases from J, leaving 15 bases between. This CDR3 has 15 residues. Preparation of the TCRbeta library used unique molecular identifiers. TCRdb called the PCR reads again in MiXCR, with one record for every CDR3 protein. Of about 900,000 distinct CDR3 sequences detected, about 30% appear once; the ten largest clones hold around 30%. This clonotype was counted only a few times. This sequence originates from a boy younger than two who had a stem cell transplant for SCID, so the T cells may come from the graft donor. The V gene is TRBV12-3 or TRBV12-4, the J gene TRBJ1-5; D call uncertain. This sample comprised PBMCs, mostly from graft donor cells, obtained 360 days after TCRalphabeta/CD19-depleted stem cell transplant. The CDR3 DNA follows: TGTGCCAGCAAGGGCCACGGGTGGGGCAATCAGCCCCAGCATTTT. It translates to CASKGHGWGNQPQHF.